This T cell receptor (beta chain) was profiled in a study of blood T cell repertoires in COVID-19. Whole-study context: The origin of the acute and convalescent COVID-19 samples was the United States, Italy and Spain. PBMCs, B-cell-depleted T cells, or T cells were the source of the cDNA or gDNA that made up the material.

Germline V gives CDR1 SGHNT, CDR2 YYREEE (reference sequence). V was cut by 5 bases and J by 4 bases, with 13 bases left in between. This CDR3 region has 13 residues. Original processing notes: Amplification of reference gene primers provided the estimated nucleated cell counts. Profiled with immunoSEQ multiplex PCR; TCRdb holds only in-frame clones, not every one. From that table come the V and J calls and clone size; the DNA was used to work out D and trimming. The sample consists of about 50,000 clones, around nine tenths of them appearing once. The TCR sequence derives from a human donor in a cohort sampled during active COVID-19. Material: peripheral blood. This rearrangement joins TRBV5-4 to TRBJ2-7; D may be TRBD1 (6 bases). The CDR3 protein is CASRLDRTYEQYF. In DNA, the CDR3 is TGTGCCAGCAGGCTCGACAGGACTTACGAGCAGTACTTC.